Listed below are T cell receptor beta chains from one sample, sequenced in a study of T-cell memory formation after mild COVID-19. TCRdb ran MiXCR on the 5' RACE reads and lists one entry per CDR3 protein. The data show 90,000 to 120,000 distinct CDR3 sequences, approximately 14% seen once. Sequencing input: PBMCs or a T cell subset sorted from them (not recorded which). Receptors originate from a man aged 18 to 29 who had mild COVID-19 (a few samples of this study predate the infection). Cell type and time point are not known. The CDR3 runs from the conserved cysteine through the conserved F or W. The order of the fields is CDR3 DNA, CDR3 protein, V gene, D gene, CDR3 length, J gene, clone size. A D gene is named only where the DNA matches it firmly. For some rows the clone size is stated as once, few or many, or as a class when expanded; others skip it.

cdr3_nt: TGCAGCGTTGCCGGGAACTATGGCTACACCTTC; cdr3_aa: CSVAGNYGYTF; v_call: TRBV29-1; d_call: NA; cdr3_length: 11; j_call: TRBJ1-2; clone_size: many
cdr3_nt: TGCAGCGTCTCAGGTTTAGAAGACTTACCCTACGAGCAGTACTTC; cdr3_aa: CSVSGLEDLPYEQYF; v_call: TRBV29-1; d_call: NA; cdr3_length: 15; j_call: TRBJ2-7; clone_size: many
cdr3_nt: TGTGCCACCAGTGACCCAGGGAGGGGTAATGAGCAGTTCTTC; cdr3_aa: CATSDPGRGNEQFF; v_call: TRBV24-1; d_call: TRBD2; cdr3_length: 14; j_call: TRBJ2-1; clone_size: few
cdr3_nt: TGTGCCAGCAGTGAGGGTTTAGCGGGGACGAAAGATACGCAGTATTTT; cdr3_aa: CASSEGLAGTKDTQYF; v_call: TRBV2; d_call: TRBD2; cdr3_length: 16; j_call: TRBJ2-3; clone_size: NA
cdr3_nt: TGCGCCAGCAGCCACGGGACAGCACGGGGCCCCGGGTTAGACTACAATGAGCAGTTCTTC; cdr3_aa: CASSHGTARGPGLDYNEQFF; v_call: TRBV4-3; d_call: TRBD1; cdr3_length: 20; j_call: TRBJ2-1; clone_size: few
cdr3_nt: TGTGCCAGCAGCCAAGGACTAGCGGGGAGGCTCACAGATACGCAGTATTTT; cdr3_aa: CASSQGLAGRLTDTQYF; v_call: TRBV14; d_call: TRBD2; cdr3_length: 17; j_call: TRBJ2-3; clone_size: few
cdr3_nt: TGTGCCACCAGTGAATCGACAGGGGGGAGCAATCAGCCCCAGCATTTT; cdr3_aa: CATSESTGGSNQPQHF; v_call: TRBV24-1; d_call: TRBD1; cdr3_length: 16; j_call: TRBJ1-5; clone_size: NA
cdr3_nt: TGTGCCAGCAGCTTAACGGGTAGCCACACAGATACGCAGTATTTT; cdr3_aa: CASSLTGSHTDTQYF; v_call: TRBV7-3; d_call: NA; cdr3_length: 15; j_call: TRBJ2-3; clone_size: many
cdr3_nt: TGCAGTGCGACGGACAGGGTGAACACTGAAGCTTTCTTT; cdr3_aa: CSATDRVNTEAFF; v_call: TRBV20-1; d_call: TRBD1; cdr3_length: 13; j_call: TRBJ1-1; clone_size: NA
cdr3_nt: TGTGCCAGCAGCGGACAGGGGGATAATGAAAAACTGTTTTTT; cdr3_aa: CASSGQGDNEKLFF; v_call: TRBV9; d_call: TRBD1; cdr3_length: 14; j_call: TRBJ1-4; clone_size: many
cdr3_nt: TGTGCCAGCAGCAGCCCGTCCTACGAGCAGTACTTC; cdr3_aa: CASSSPSYEQYF; v_call: TRBV7-2; d_call: NA; cdr3_length: 12; j_call: TRBJ2-7; clone_size: NA
cdr3_nt: TGTGCCAGCAGCCCTGTGGGGGGGGGCCTTAAAAATGAGCAGTTCTTC; cdr3_aa: CASSPVGGGLKNEQFF; v_call: TRBV7-2; d_call: NA; cdr3_length: 16; j_call: TRBJ2-1; clone_size: few
cdr3_nt: TGCGCCAGCAGCCACTTCGAGACTCTCCAGGGCACAGATACGCAGTATTTT; cdr3_aa: CASSHFETLQGTDTQYF; v_call: TRBV4-1; d_call: NA; cdr3_length: 17; j_call: TRBJ2-3; clone_size: NA
cdr3_nt: TGTGCCAGCAGCTTGACTGGTGAAGAGCAGTACTTC; cdr3_aa: CASSLTGEEQYF; v_call: TRBV7-6; d_call: NA; cdr3_length: 12; j_call: TRBJ2-7; clone_size: few
cdr3_nt: TGTGCTAGTGGTTTTAAGACCGGGGAGCTGTTTTTT; cdr3_aa: CASGFKTGELFF; v_call: TRBV12-5; d_call: NA; cdr3_length: 12; j_call: TRBJ2-2; clone_size: few
cdr3_nt: TGTGCCAGCAGTTTAACCCCCGGGTCCGGGGAGCTGTTTTTT; cdr3_aa: CASSLTPGSGELFF; v_call: TRBV12-3/TRBV12-4; d_call: NA; cdr3_length: 14; j_call: TRBJ2-2; clone_size: many
cdr3_nt: TGTGCCAGCAGCTTGTACAGGGATGGCTATGGCTACACCTTC; cdr3_aa: CASSLYRDGYGYTF; v_call: TRBV7-8; d_call: NA; cdr3_length: 14; j_call: TRBJ1-2; clone_size: NA
cdr3_nt: TGCGCCAGCAGCTTGCTACTAGCGGGGCCGGACGATGAGCAGTTCTTC; cdr3_aa: CASSLLLAGPDDEQFF; v_call: TRBV5-1; d_call: TRBD2; cdr3_length: 16; j_call: TRBJ2-1; clone_size: many
cdr3_nt: TGCAGCGTTTCAGTCGAGACAGGGGGTGGCTACACCTTC; cdr3_aa: CSVSVETGGGYTF; v_call: TRBV29-1; d_call: TRBD1; cdr3_length: 13; j_call: TRBJ1-2; clone_size: NA
cdr3_nt: TGTGCCAGCAGCTTAGAGGCAGGGGGCATCGGAAAACTGTTTTTT; cdr3_aa: CASSLEAGGIGKLFF; v_call: TRBV7-2; d_call: TRBD1; cdr3_length: 15; j_call: TRBJ1-4; clone_size: many
cdr3_nt: TGTGCCAGCAGCCCGCCCCTCCGAGAGACCCAGTACTTC; cdr3_aa: CASSPPLRETQYF; v_call: TRBV12-3/TRBV12-4; d_call: NA; cdr3_length: 13; j_call: TRBJ2-5; clone_size: once
cdr3_nt: TGTGCCAGCAGGGCCGGGACAGCCGGGAAAAACATTCAGTACTTC; cdr3_aa: CASRAGTAGKNIQYF; v_call: TRBV7-3; d_call: TRBD1; cdr3_length: 15; j_call: TRBJ2-4; clone_size: few
cdr3_nt: TGCGCCAGCAGCCAAGATTCAGGAGTTCACACTGAAGCTTTCTTT; cdr3_aa: CASSQDSGVHTEAFF; v_call: TRBV4-3; d_call: NA; cdr3_length: 15; j_call: TRBJ1-1; clone_size: NA
cdr3_nt: TGCAGCGTTCTGGCAGCTTCCCCTGAAGCTTTCTTT; cdr3_aa: CSVLAASPEAFF; v_call: TRBV29-1; d_call: NA; cdr3_length: 12; j_call: TRBJ1-1; clone_size: NA
cdr3_nt: TGTGCCAGCAGTTTTGGGACAGGGTCAATTAATTCACCCCTCCACTTT; cdr3_aa: CASSFGTGSINSPLHF; v_call: TRBV6-5; d_call: TRBD1; cdr3_length: 16; j_call: TRBJ1-6; clone_size: NA
cdr3_nt: TGTGCCAGCAGCCGTTTTGGGGTGAACACCGGGGAGCTGTTTTTT; cdr3_aa: CASSRFGVNTGELFF; v_call: TRBV7-3; d_call: NA; cdr3_length: 15; j_call: TRBJ2-2; clone_size: few
cdr3_nt: TGTGCCAGCAGCTCCGTCCATGGGAACAATGAGCAGTTCTTC; cdr3_aa: CASSSVHGNNEQFF; v_call: TRBV7-6; d_call: NA; cdr3_length: 14; j_call: TRBJ2-1; clone_size: NA
cdr3_nt: TGCAGCGTTGATGTCAGGGCACACAATGAGCAGTTCTTC; cdr3_aa: CSVDVRAHNEQFF; v_call: TRBV29-1; d_call: NA; cdr3_length: 13; j_call: TRBJ2-1; clone_size: NA
cdr3_nt: TGTGCCAGCAGCTTAGTCTCGGGGATAATCTCTGGGGCCAACGTCCTGACTTTC; cdr3_aa: CASSLVSGIISGANVLTF; v_call: TRBV7-6; d_call: NA; cdr3_length: 18; j_call: TRBJ2-6; clone_size: NA
cdr3_nt: TGTGCCAGCAGCCAGACCCAAGGGAACACTGAAGCTTTCTTT; cdr3_aa: CASSQTQGNTEAFF; v_call: TRBV4-2; d_call: NA; cdr3_length: 14; j_call: TRBJ1-1; clone_size: NA
cdr3_nt: TGTGCCAGCAGCCCCTCCTGGGGGGGGCAAGAGACCCAGTACTTC; cdr3_aa: CASSPSWGGQETQYF; v_call: TRBV11-2; d_call: TRBD2; cdr3_length: 15; j_call: TRBJ2-5; clone_size: many
cdr3_nt: TGCGCCAGCAGCCGACTGCGGGACGGTGGTATGGACACTGAAGCTTTCTTT; cdr3_aa: CASSRLRDGGMDTEAFF; v_call: TRBV4-1; d_call: NA; cdr3_length: 17; j_call: TRBJ1-1; clone_size: NA
cdr3_nt: TGTGCCACCAGTGATTTGGAGGGCTTGGCGGTCCATGAGCAGTTCTTC; cdr3_aa: CATSDLEGLAVHEQFF; v_call: TRBV24-1; d_call: NA; cdr3_length: 16; j_call: TRBJ2-1; clone_size: few
cdr3_nt: TGTGCCAGCAGCTTAGGGGGACTAGCGGTCAATGAGCAGTTCTTC; cdr3_aa: CASSLGGLAVNEQFF; v_call: TRBV7-9; d_call: TRBD2; cdr3_length: 15; j_call: TRBJ2-1; clone_size: many
cdr3_nt: TGTGCCAGCAGTGATCGCGGGGGCCGCACAGATACGCAGTATTTT; cdr3_aa: CASSDRGGRTDTQYF; v_call: TRBV25-1; d_call: NA; cdr3_length: 15; j_call: TRBJ2-3; clone_size: NA
cdr3_nt: TGTGCCATCAGTGAGTCGACGGGGCTCAATGAGCAGTTCTTC; cdr3_aa: CAISESTGLNEQFF; v_call: TRBV10-3; d_call: NA; cdr3_length: 14; j_call: TRBJ2-1; clone_size: NA
cdr3_nt: TGTGCTAGTGGTCTTTCTGGGCGACATGAGCAGTTCTTC; cdr3_aa: CASGLSGRHEQFF; v_call: TRBV12-5; d_call: NA; cdr3_length: 13; j_call: TRBJ2-1; clone_size: NA
cdr3_nt: TGCAGCGTCGGGGACTTCTGGGAGACCCAGTACTTC; cdr3_aa: CSVGDFWETQYF; v_call: TRBV29-1; d_call: NA; cdr3_length: 12; j_call: TRBJ2-5; clone_size: NA
cdr3_nt: TGTGCCAGCAGTTCCGGGACTCCCGTCTCTGGGGCCAACGTCCTGACTTTC; cdr3_aa: CASSSGTPVSGANVLTF; v_call: TRBV2; d_call: NA; cdr3_length: 17; j_call: TRBJ2-6; clone_size: few
cdr3_nt: TGCAGCGTAGGGCGACGGGAGACTGAAGCTTTCTTT; cdr3_aa: CSVGRRETEAFF; v_call: TRBV29-1; d_call: NA; cdr3_length: 12; j_call: TRBJ1-1; clone_size: many
cdr3_nt: TGCGCCAGCAGCTTTGGGGGCTCCTACAATGAGCAGTTCTTC; cdr3_aa: CASSFGGSYNEQFF; v_call: TRBV5-1; d_call: NA; cdr3_length: 14; j_call: TRBJ2-1; clone_size: NA
cdr3_nt: TGTGCCAGCAGTGGGTTCGGCCGGGACCTAGGGGGCACAGATACGCAGTATTTT; cdr3_aa: CASSGFGRDLGGTDTQYF; v_call: TRBV2; d_call: NA; cdr3_length: 18; j_call: TRBJ2-3; clone_size: NA
cdr3_nt: TGTGCCAGCAGCACCCGGGACAGGGGTGGCGAAAAACTGTTTTTT; cdr3_aa: CASSTRDRGGEKLFF; v_call: TRBV7-9; d_call: TRBD1; cdr3_length: 15; j_call: TRBJ1-4; clone_size: NA
cdr3_nt: TGCAGTGCTAGGGATACAGGGGGAAGTGGAAACACCATATATTTT; cdr3_aa: CSARDTGGSGNTIYF; v_call: TRBV20-1; d_call: TRBD1; cdr3_length: 15; j_call: TRBJ1-3; clone_size: NA